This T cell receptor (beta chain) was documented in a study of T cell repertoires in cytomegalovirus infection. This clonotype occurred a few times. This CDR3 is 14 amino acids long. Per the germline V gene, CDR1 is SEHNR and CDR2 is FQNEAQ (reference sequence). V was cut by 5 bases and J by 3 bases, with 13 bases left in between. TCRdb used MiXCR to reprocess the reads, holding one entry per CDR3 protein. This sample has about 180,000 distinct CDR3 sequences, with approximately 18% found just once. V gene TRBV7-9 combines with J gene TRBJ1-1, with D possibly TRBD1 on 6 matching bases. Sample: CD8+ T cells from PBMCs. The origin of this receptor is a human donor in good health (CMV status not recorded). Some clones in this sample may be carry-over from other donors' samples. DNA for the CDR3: TGTGCCAGCAGCCCAGACAGGATGCACACTGAAGCTTTCTTT. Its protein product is CASSPDRMHTEAFF.